This record concerns one TCR beta chain sequence. TCRdb's copy holds only in-frame clones and misses some; the assay was immunoSEQ multiplex PCR. The sample contains around 190,000 clones, about 84% of which appear only once. The source of the sample is a study of blood T cell repertoires in COVID-19. Study-wide context: The cDNA or gDNA used as material had been derived from T cells, B-cell-depleted T cells, or PBMCs.

Across over 20 US areas, participants ranged in age from roughly 18 to 95 years. Membership in each cohort depended on participant-reported clinical history. The CDR3 is made up of 16 amino acids. Germline V lookup: CDR1 SGHAT, CDR2 FQNNGV. Trimming cost V 1 base and J 0 bases, with 7 bases left between them. This TCR was recovered from a man aged 35-49 years with acute COVID-19. J is TRBJ1-6 and V is TRBV11-2; no clear D. The specimen was PBMCs or T cells enriched from blood (not recorded which). The CDR3 sequence is CASSLGAPSYNSPLHF. Here the CDR3 DNA reads TGTGCCAGCAGCTTAGGAGCACCCTCCTATAATTCACCCCTCCACTTT.